These 28 T cell receptor beta chains originate from one sample sequenced in a study of blood T cell repertoires in COVID-19. TCRdb's table, derived via immunoSEQ multiplex PCR, lists solely in-frame clones and lacks some. The table shows some 150,000 clones, with 85% occurring only once. Sequencing was carried out using peripheral blood. The receptors here all came from a man aged 40-55 years with acute or convalescent COVID-19.

This chain connects TRBV2 to TRBJ1-6; possible D gene TRBD1, 5 bases. V was shortened by 9 bases and J by 9 bases, with 15 bases between the two germline ends. Germline V gene sequence: CDR1 SNHLY, CDR2 FYNNEI. CDR3 length: 13 residues. The CDR3 DNA follows: TGTGCCAGTAGGGGACTTCCTACTTCACCCCTCCACTTT. It is translated as CASRGLPTSPLHF.

The chain joins TRBV25-1 to TRBJ2-1, with a weak D call TRBD1 (6 bases). The germline V gene encodes CDR1 MGHDK and CDR2 SYGVNS. V lost 9 bases, J lost 2 bases, and 11 bases lay in between. This CDR3 comprises 13 residues. As DNA, the CDR3 is TGTGCCAGTACTGACAGGCCCTACAATGAGCAGTTCTTC. Protein: CASTDRPYNEQFF. Together with reference TRBV25-1 and TRBJ2-1, the CDR3 gives the full variable domain: EADIYQTPRYLVIGTGKKITLECSQTMGHDKMYWYQQDPGMELHLIHYSYGVNSTEKGDLSSESTVSRIRTEHFPLTLESARPSHTSQYLCASTDRPYNEQFFGPGTRLTVL.

The V and J genes are TRBV5-4 and TRBJ2-7; possibly TRBD1 for D (6 bases). The CDR3 spans 14 residues. V was shortened by 0 bases and J by 5 bases, with 12 bases between the two germline ends. Germline V CDR1 and CDR2: SGHNT, YYREEE (reference sequence). CDR3 bases: TGTGCCAGCAGCTTGGAGGGCAGGGGCGACGAGCAGTACTTC. The encoded protein is CASSLEGRGDEQYF. Complete variable domain (other parts from reference TRBV5-4 and TRBJ2-7): ETGVTQSPTHLIKTRGQQVTLRCSSQSGHNTVSWYQQALGQGPQFIFQYYREEENGRGNFPPRFSGLQFPNYSSELNVNALELDDSALYLCASSLEGRGDEQYFGPGTRLTVT.

The V and J genes are TRBV2 and TRBJ2-1; D is possibly TRBD2 (7 bases). Trimming pared 11 bases from V and 9 bases from J, leaving 14 bases between. This CDR3 has 11 residues. The germline V gene encodes CDR1 SNHLY and CDR2 FYNNEI. CDR3 in DNA: TGTGCCTCCGGGGGGCTCCTTGAGCAGTTCTTC. It encodes CASGGLLEQFF.

The rearrangement joins TRBV11-2 to TRBJ2-2, with 8 bases identical to TRBD1. Germline values: CDR1 SGHAT, CDR2 FQNNGV. The CDR3 totals 15 residues. The V gene end was trimmed by 8 bases and the J gene end by 2 bases; junction bases not matched to a gene: 7. The CDR3 sequence: CASGLQGVNTGELFF. Here the CDR3 DNA reads TGTGCCAGCGGGCTACAGGGGGTTAACACCGGGGAGCTGTTTTTT.

This sequence joins TRBV18 and TRBJ1-3, with 7 bases fitting TRBD1. The trim removed 2 bases at V and 2 bases at J, leaving 9 bases unmatched. Looked up from germline, CDR1 is KGHSH and CDR2 is LQKENI. The CDR3 has 17 residues. The CDR3 coding sequence is TGTGCCAGCTCACCATTTCGCGACAGGGAGACTGGAAACACCATATATTTT. It is translated as CASSPFRDRETGNTIYF.

As to this clone: Its ends do not fully match the called genes, so a read error is possible. The chain links TRBV5-6 to TRBJ1-4, with D perhaps TRBD1 (6 bases). CDR3 length equals 17 residues. Germline CDR1 and CDR2: SGHDT and YYEEEE. CDR3 region: CAGSTLAVQGNNEKLFF. DNA of the CDR3: TGTGCCGGCAGCACCTTAGCCGTACAGGGCAATAATGAAAAACTGTTTTTT.

The genes are TRBV30 and TRBJ1-2; D perhaps matches TRBD1 (6 bases). The germline V gene has CDR1 GTSNPN and CDR2 SVGIG (reference sequence). The CDR3 covers 14 residues. V lost 5 bases and J 0 bases, leaving 13 bases between the germline ends. Here the CDR3 DNA reads TGTGCCTGGGGAGGGGACACAGCTAACTATGGCTACACCTTC. Translation gives CAWGGDTANYGYTF.

The rearrangement joins TRBV7-9 to TRBJ1-5; TRBD1 might be the D (6 bases). V was trimmed by 5 bases and J by 15 bases, leaving 14 bases between them. CDR3 length: 11 residues. Germline CDR1 and CDR2: SEHNR and FQNEAQ (reference sequence). CDR3: CASSRDNTRHF. CDR3 bases: TGTGCCAGCAGCCGGGACAACACAAGGCATTTT.

The chain carries TRBV5-1 and TRBJ2-3; 8 bases fit TRBD1. This CDR3 contains 17 residues. Looked up from germline, CDR1 is SGHRS and CDR2 is YFSETQ. V was pared by 4 bases and J by 2 bases, with 12 bases of the junction left unmatched. CDR3 amino acids: CASSLGQGLPVTDTQYF. CDR3 nucleotide sequence: TGCGCCAGCAGCCTCGGACAGGGACTCCCTGTCACAGATACGCAGTATTTT.

The chain recombines TRBV19 with TRBJ2-1, with 7 bases fitting TRBD2. CDR1 LNHDA and CDR2 SQIVND come from the germline V gene (reference sequence). The trim removed 5 bases at V and 0 bases at J, leaving 10 bases unmatched. CDR3 length equals 17 residues. The CDR3 nucleotides are TGTGCCAGTAGTCTCGAGACCGGGGGGTACTCCTACAATGAGCAGTTCTTC. Its protein is CASSLETGGYSYNEQFF.

The V call is TRBV6-5, the J call TRBJ1-1; TRBD1 agrees at 9 bases. Looked up from germline, CDR1 is MNHEY and CDR2 is SVGAGI. The CDR3 contains 15 residues. V lost 4 bases and J lost 3; bases outside the gene matches: 6. The CDR3 DNA sequence: TGTGCCAGCAGTTCGGCGGACAGGGGACACACTGAAGCTTTCTTT. Translated: CASSSADRGHTEAFF.

The chain carries TRBV19 and TRBJ2-2; 7 positions agree with TRBD1. The CDR3 contains 15 residues. The germline gives CDR1 LNHDA, CDR2 SQIVND (reference sequence). J gave up 3 bases and V 4 bases, and 5 bases lay outside the gene matches. The CDR3 sequence is CASSTDRAHTGELFF. The CDR3 bases are TGTGCCAGTAGTACCGACAGGGCGCACACCGGGGAGCTGTTTTTT.

V and J are TRBV5-6 and TRBJ2-3; D gene ambiguous. Germline V gene data show CDR1 as SGHDT and CDR2 as YYEEEE. V lost 0 bases and J lost 6, with 2 bases in between. This CDR3 is built from 11 residues. The CDR3 region has the DNA TGTGCCAGCAGCTTGGCTGATACGCAGTATTTT. This encodes CASSLADTQYF.

V and J are TRBV25-1 and TRBJ2-2; 13 bases are shared with TRBD2. Per germline, CDR1 MGHDK and CDR2 SYGVNS. J lost 6 bases, V lost 2 bases, and 6 bases had no gene match. This CDR3 has 17 residues. CDR3 DNA: TGTGCCAGCAGTGAAATGGCAGGACTAGCGGGGGCCGGGGAGCTGTTTTTT. Its protein is CASSEMAGLAGAGELFF.

This chain links TRBV27 with TRBJ2-7; 10 bases are a match to TRBD1. With V trimmed by 6 bases and J by 5 bases, 7 bases remained unmatched. Germline lookup yields CDR1 MNHEY and CDR2 SMNVEV (reference sequence). This CDR3 has 14 residues. The CDR3 DNA reads TGTGCCAGCAGCCGGACAGGGGGTCTCAACGAGCAGTACTTC. Protein sequence: CASSRTGGLNEQYF.

This clone was counted between two and nine times. The V gene is TRBV6-5, the J gene TRBJ1-1, with D possibly being TRBD1 (5 bases). Between the trimmed V and J ends, which lost 5 bases and 10 bases, there was a span of 14 bases. There are 12 residues in the CDR3. Germline CDR1 reads MNHEY; CDR2 reads SVGAGI. This chain's CDR3 is CASSILLGAAFF. As DNA, the CDR3 is TGTGCCAGCAGTATCCTCTTAGGGGCAGCTTTCTTT.

As regards this clone: The sample contains more than one DNA sequence encoding this CDR3. The gene calls are TRBV2 and TRBJ2-2; tentatively, D is TRBD1 (6 bases). This CDR3 spans 14 amino acids. Germline V gene sequence: CDR1 SNHLY, CDR2 FYNNEI. V lost 4 bases and J 0 bases, leaving 6 bases between the germline ends. The DNA of the CDR3 is TGTGCCAGCAGTGGGACAGCGAACACCGGGGAGCTGTTTTTT. Its translation is CASSGTANTGELFF. The complete variable domain, with remaining parts taken from reference TRBV2 and TRBJ2-2, reads EPEVTQTPSHQVTQMGQEVILRCVPISNHLYFYWYRQILGQKVEFLVSFYNNEISEKSEIFDDQFSVERPDGSNFTLKIRSTKLEDSAMYFCASSGTANTGELFFGEGSRLTVL.

This sequence joins TRBV28 and TRBJ1-6; 8 bases are shared with TRBD1. The J segment lost 7 bases and the V segment lost 6 bases, leaving 8 bases of the junction unmatched. Germline CDR1 MDHEN, CDR2 SYDVKM. The CDR3 extends over 15 amino acids. Here the CDR3 reads CASRYTGGQNSPLHF. CDR3 nucleotides: TGTGCCAGCAGGTATACAGGGGGGCAAAATTCACCCCTCCACTTT. Using reference TRBV28 and TRBJ1-6 for the parts outside the CDR3, the full variable domain is DVKVTQSSRYLVKRTGEKVFLECVQDMDHENMFWYRQDPGLGLRLIYFSYDVKMKEKGDIPEGYSVSREKKERFSLILESASTNQTSMYLCASRYTGGQNSPLHFGNGTRLTVT.

The chain carries TRBV5-1 and TRBJ1-3; possible D gene TRBD1, 5 bases. This CDR3 has 14 amino acids. Trimming left V 6 bases short and J 0 bases short, with 10 bases between. CDR1 is SGHRS, CDR2 YFSETQ, per germline. The CDR3 coding sequence is TGCGCCAGCACCTCGGGGGTCTCTGGAAACACCATATATTTT. Protein: CASTSGVSGNTIYF.

This chain connects TRBV5-1 to TRBJ1-1; a weak D match, TRBD1 (6 bases). In germline, CDR1 is SGHRS, CDR2 YFSETQ. V shed 0 bases and J shed 2 bases, with 11 bases lying between them. This CDR3 is 15 amino acids long. CDR3 nucleotides: TGCGCCAGCAGCTTGGTTACAGGGCCTAACACTGAAGCTTTCTTT. It translates to CASSLVTGPNTEAFF.

The rearrangement links TRBV28 to TRBJ1-5, with TRBD1 matching 9 bases. The CDR3 runs 14 residues. Germline CDR1 and CDR2: MDHEN and SYDVKM. Trimming took 5 bases from V and 4 from J; bases not matched to a gene: 3. CDR3 DNA sequence: TGTGCCAGCAGTCAACAGGGGGCGAATCAGCCCCAGCATTTT. Its translation: CASSQQGANQPQHF.

V and J are TRBV6-2 or TRBV6-3 and TRBJ2-1; TRBD2 matches 10 bases. CDR3 length: 19 amino acids. In germline, CDR1 is MNHEY, CDR2 SVGEGT. Trimming took 6 bases from V and 7 from J; bases not matched to a gene: 21. This chain's CDR3 is CASSPIMESGGVFTNEQFF. As DNA, the CDR3 is TGTGCCAGCAGCCCTATAATGGAGAGCGGGGGGGTCTTCACTAATGAGCAGTTCTTC.

This clone was found a few times. The chain has TRBV28 and TRBJ1-5, with unresolved D. V was trimmed by 6 bases and J by 5 bases, leaving 14 bases between them. The germline V gene has CDR1 MDHEN and CDR2 SYDVKM. CDR3 length: 14 amino acids. CDR3 residues: CASSSTPGYQPQHF. The CDR3 DNA reads TGTGCCAGCAGCAGCACCCCGGGGTATCAGCCCCAGCATTTT.

The chain has TRBV9 and TRBJ1-2; unclear D gene. The ends were cut back, 0 bases at V and 4 bases at J, with 7 bases in the middle. Germline V gene sequence: CDR1 SGDLS, CDR2 YYNGEE. This CDR3 has 13 residues. Here the CDR3 DNA reads TGTGCCAGCAGCGTAGGGAACAGCTATGGCTACACCTTC. Translation: CASSVGNSYGYTF.

The chain couples TRBV11-3 to TRBJ1-1, with TRBD1 matching over 10 bases. J lost 4 bases, V lost 1 base, and 0 bases had no gene match. Per the germline V gene, CDR1 is SGHNT and CDR2 is YENEEA. The CDR3 contains 14 residues. The CDR3 loop is CASSLGQGATEAFF. The CDR3 coding sequence is TGTGCCAGCAGCTTAGGACAGGGGGCCACTGAAGCTTTCTTT.

J is TRBJ1-6 and V is TRBV27, with D maybe TRBD1 (5 bases). V was trimmed by 5 bases and J by 10 bases, leaving 21 bases between them. The CDR3 is made up of 16 amino acids. From germline, CDR1 is MNHEY and CDR2 SMNVEV (reference sequence). The CDR3 DNA reads TGTGCCAGCAGTGCGTCAGGGATGATCGTAAGATCACCCCTCCACTTT. The encoded protein is CASSASGMIVRSPLHF.

The CDR3 loop reads CASNPPGVANEKLFF. CDR3 sequence (DNA): TGTGCCAGCAACCCACCCGGGGTAGCTAATGAAAAACTGTTTTTT. This sequence joins TRBV6-5 and TRBJ1-4; no definite D call. From germline, CDR1 is MNHEY and CDR2 SVGAGI. There are 15 residues in the CDR3. Trimming took 7 bases from V and 3 from J, leaving 15 bases between them.